This TCR beta chain is from a study of early T cells in non-severe SARS-CoV-2 infection (dated by TCRdb to the early 2020s). With respect to the entire study: Bulk RNA from unsorted whole blood was used for TCR sequencing, so alpha and beta chains could not be paired.

General conclusions and limits of the study: VDJdb matching was skewed toward anti-spike CD8 responses, so virus-specific expansions were likely underestimated and private and CD4 specificities were missed.

The method was 5' RACE. Data came from a NextSeq 500. To correct for sequencing error and PCR bias, the TCR library protocol tagged individual cDNA molecules with unique molecular identifiers. Both TCR alpha and beta chains were sequenced, and tight co-correlation was observed between alpha and beta sequence abundances in each sample. On the authors' methods: Decombinator V4 was used to annotate the V gene, J gene and CDR3 of the TCR sequences. TCRs were defined as expanded if a significant change between any two time points was detected under a Poisson model with p below 0.0001. TCR abundances were normalised to the total number of TCRs sequenced per sample and were expressed as counts per million. TRAV1-2 paired with TRAJ12, TRAJ20 or TRAJ33 defined MAIT TCRs, while TRAV10 paired with TRAJ18 defined iNKT TCRs. VDJdb, accessed 1 November 2021, was searched for CMV, EBV and SARS-CoV-2 annotated TCRs, with TCRs annotated for multiple antigens excluded. Using fastp trimming at Q25 and MiXCR clonotype assembly, TCRdb reanalyzed the public sequencing data and kept in-frame beta chains. All rows with the same CDR3 protein become a single entry with the most common DNA and genes. The authors' filters were not applied to this entry. Recorded for this sample are tens of thousands of distinct CDR3 sequences; 10% of them occurred a single time. The top ten constitute 7% to 9% of the sample.

The study was a case-control design nested within a healthcare worker cohort in London, UK, with weekly nasopharyngeal swab PCR tests and blood sampling. Between 23 and 31 March 2020, the week of the UK lockdown, healthcare workers were enrolled and then followed up weekly for as long as 16 weeks. To note about this clonotype: Its antigen target is currently unknown. Per-base qualities were not stored, and no clone one base away is much larger.

V is pared back by 1 base and J by 6 bases, with 10 bases lying between the germline termini. The CDR3 sequence holds 13 residues, the cysteine and phenylalanine included. Only the CDR3 region is kept as DNA, spanning 39 bases read in frame from base 1. From a lookup of the germline V gene (reference sequence), CDR1 and CDR2 are LGHDT and YNNKEL. Recombination connected TRBV3-1 to TRBJ2-7; 6 matching bases give a weak D call of TRBD2. This TCR was sampled from an adult who was a healthcare worker with PCR-confirmed SARS-CoV-2 infection or an uninfected control (not recorded which). The sample in question was whole blood, obtained at baseline. The sequence in DNA is TGTGCCAGCAGCCAAGTCGGAGGGCGCGAGCAGTACTTC. Translated, this gives CASSQVGGREQYF.